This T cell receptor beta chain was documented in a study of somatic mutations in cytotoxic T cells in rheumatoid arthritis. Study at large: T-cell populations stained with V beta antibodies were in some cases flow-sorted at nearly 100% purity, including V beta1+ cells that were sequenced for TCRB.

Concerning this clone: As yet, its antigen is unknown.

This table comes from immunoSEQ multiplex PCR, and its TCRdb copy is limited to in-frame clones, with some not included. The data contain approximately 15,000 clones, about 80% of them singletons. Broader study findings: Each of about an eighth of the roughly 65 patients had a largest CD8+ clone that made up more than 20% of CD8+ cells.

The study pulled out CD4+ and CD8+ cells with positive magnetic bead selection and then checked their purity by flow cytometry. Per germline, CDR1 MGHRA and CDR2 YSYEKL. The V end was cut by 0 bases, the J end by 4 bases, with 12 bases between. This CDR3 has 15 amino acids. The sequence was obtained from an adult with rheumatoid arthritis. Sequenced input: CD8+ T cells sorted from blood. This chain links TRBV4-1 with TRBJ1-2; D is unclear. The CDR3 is CASSQDDATGYGYTF. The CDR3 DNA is TGCGCCAGCAGCCAAGATGACGCAACGGGCTATGGCTACACCTTC.